This entry describes one T cell receptor (beta chain). Its antigen is not known. The data are from a study of radiotherapy plus CTLA-4 blockade in lung cancer. Study overall: Among enrolled patients, roughly 18% responded and approximately 33% achieved disease control.

Assay used: immunoSEQ multiplex PCR; TCRdb lists only in-frame clones, some missing. The profile covers 90,000 or so clones, with approximately 86% appearing a single time and just over 2% taken by the ten largest. Study findings and constraints: The best prediction of response reportedly came from early blood T cell clone dynamics, with interferon-beta.

The source material was peripheral blood, sampled from a patient treated with radiotherapy plus ipilimumab. The receptor's source is a human donor with non-small cell lung cancer who had a partial response to radiotherapy plus ipilimumab.

CDR3 DNA: TGCGCCAGCAGCAACCCAACCTCGGCCCTCCACTTT. Amino acids: CASSNPTSALHF. The rearrangement uses TRBV5-1 and TRBJ1-6, with unresolved D. The V end was cut by 4 bases, the J end by 14 bases, with 13 bases between. Germline V gene sequence: CDR1 SGHRS, CDR2 YFSETQ. CDR3 length: 12 amino acids.